This T cell receptor beta chain was found in a study of neurological immune-mediated disorders. About the research overall: Within the group of 35 or so multiple sclerosis patients, around 30 were relapsing-remitting, while 3 were secondary progressive.

CDR3 size: 14 residues. V lost 3 bases to trimming and J lost 5 bases, with 13 bases between them. CDR1 is SNHLY, CDR2 FYNNEI, per germline. Study-level findings and limits: One cluster of related CDR3 sequences contained, by phylogenetic grouping, the repertoires of 18 of 34 multiple sclerosis patients and formed a possible signature. Among expanded clones, no CDR3 amino acid sequences were shared across subjects, a pattern suggesting private repertoires in all groups. No clinical or MRI feature was associated with the multiple sclerosis repertoire cluster.

At least ten counts were recorded for this clonotype. Antigen specificity is unknown. TCRdb recomputed calls from the 5' RACE reads with MiXCR, one row per CDR3 protein. Among roughly 62,000 distinct CDR3 sequences listed, over 3.5% were seen once. The sequence was obtained from a woman aged 50 to 60 with multiple sclerosis. Sample: PBMCs. The chain carries TRBV2 and TRBJ1-1; no reliable D call. The CDR3 spells CASSDQTILTEAFF. Here the CDR3 DNA reads TGTGCCAGCAGTGATCAGACGATTTTAACTGAAGCTTTCTTT.